This T cell receptor beta chain is from a study of shared clonotypes between healthy human individuals. Study conclusions and caveats: Roughly 5% of naive CD4 clonotypes were shared across several donors. Relative to memory subsets, naive subsets generally showed larger estimated richness.

At deep level, the assay was performed. Clones were sequenced by immunoSEQ multiplex PCR, and TCRdb holds only the in-frame ones, with some missing. The profile shows roughly 2 million clones, 90% to 95% of them singletons. With regard to this clone: What it binds is unknown. A read error may account for a junction end that differs from germline.

There are 14 residues in the CDR3. From germline, CDR1 is LGHNA and CDR2 YSLEER. Sequencing used naive CD4+ T cells sorted from blood. The subset denotes: CD45RA+ positively selected. The chain couples TRBV4-3 to TRBJ1-2, with D maybe TRBD1 (5 bases). The TCR originated in a man younger than 35 in good health. DNA for the CDR3: TGCGCCAGCAGCAACACACATATCGGGGCAGCGACGTACTTC. Amino acids: CASSNTHIGAATYF.